One and the same sample provided the 7 T cell receptor beta chains below, sequenced in a study of cytotoxic CD8 clonotypes in ibrutinib-treated CLL. Clones were sequenced by immunoSEQ multiplex PCR, and TCRdb holds only the in-frame ones, with some missing. Of tens of thousands of clones detected, about three quarters appear once; the ten largest clones hold around two fifths. The sample was PBMCs, taken after 12 months of ibrutinib treatment. The receptors here all came from a human donor with chronic lymphocytic leukemia.

This sequence joins TRBV7-6 and TRBJ2-7; 8 bases match TRBD2. The CDR3 spans 14 residues. Germline V lookup: CDR1 SGHVS, CDR2 FNYEAQ. V lost 7 bases and J lost 7; bases outside the gene matches: 12. As DNA, the CDR3 is TGTGCCAGCACCCCAGTTACGGGACTAGGGGAGCAGTACTTC. Protein product: CASTPVTGLGEQYF.

The chain's CDR3 is CASSRTSGRYYEQYF. The CDR3 nucleotides are TGTGCCAGCAGTCGGACTAGCGGGAGATACTACGAGCAGTACTTC. The chain recombines TRBV5-6 with TRBJ2-7; 13 bases fit TRBD2. The germline gives CDR1 SGHDT, CDR2 YYEEEE. The CDR3 loop spans 15 amino acids. V was clipped by 5 bases and J by 3 bases; unmatched bases: 5.

The chain links TRBV6-6 to TRBJ2-7; the D gene could be TRBD1 or TRBD2 (7 bases each). The length of the CDR3 is 15 residues. Trimming took 6 bases from V and 6 from J, leaving 21 bases between them. Germline V gene data show CDR1 as MNHNY and CDR2 as SVGAGI (reference sequence). The CDR3 loop is CASRGTGRGLGEQYF. The CDR3 DNA sequence: TGTGCCAGCAGGGGAACAGGGAGGGGGCTCGGCGAGCAGTACTTC.

The rearrangement joins TRBV5-1 to TRBJ2-3; D remains unclear. Trimming stripped 0 bases from V and 4 bases from J, with 6 bases between. This CDR3 spans 13 amino acids. Germline CDR1 is SGHRS and CDR2 is YFSETQ. The CDR3 reads CASSLAGADTQYF. DNA for the CDR3: TGCGCCAGCAGCTTGGCAGGTGCAGATACGCAGTATTTT. The full variable domain, in which reference TRBV5-1 and TRBJ2-3 provide the parts outside the CDR3, is KAGVTQTPRYLIKTRGQQVTLSCSPISGHRSVSWYQQTPGQGLQFLFEYFSETQRNKGNFPGRFSGRQFSNSRSEMNVSTLELGDSALYLCASSLAGADTQYFGPGTRLTVL.

The V gene is TRBV9, the J gene TRBJ2-1; D is uncertain. Per germline, CDR1 SGDLS and CDR2 YYNGEE. The CDR3 extends over 16 amino acids. V was pared by 1 base and J by 0 bases, with 11 bases between. The CDR3 is CASSVRGSPSYNEQFF. CDR3 sequence (DNA): TGTGCCAGCAGCGTACGAGGCTCCCCCTCCTACAATGAGCAGTTCTTC.

The V and J genes are TRBV7-3 and TRBJ1-4; D may be TRBD1 (5 bases). CDR3 length equals 14 residues. With 5 bases removed from V and 8 bases from J, the gap between germline ends came to 15 bases. Germline V gives CDR1 SGHTA, CDR2 FQGTGA. The CDR3 region is CASSTRDLKEKLFF. CDR3 nucleotides: TGTGCCAGCAGCACGCGGGACCTGAAGGAAAAACTGTTTTTT.

This clone was found once. The genes are TRBV2 and TRBJ1-5; the D gene is possibly TRBD1 (5 bases). Germline V CDR1 and CDR2: SNHLY, FYNNEI. This CDR3 has 13 residues. Trimming pared 1 base from V and 7 bases from J, leaving 8 bases between. Here the CDR3 reads CASSEEGAQPQHF. The CDR3 DNA reads TGTGCCAGCAGTGAAGAAGGGGCCCAGCCCCAGCATTTT.